The clone carrying this TCR beta chain was seen more than once but under ten times. Its specificity is unknown. Every bit of the isolated RNA underwent reverse transcription, so sequencing read expressed TCRB transcripts. Using immunoSEQ multiplex PCR, the repertoire was profiled, and TCRdb retains in-frame clones only, with some absent. The sample lists roughly 450,000 clones, around 13% occurring once. V was shortened by 6 bases and J by 7 bases, with 10 bases between the two germline ends. This CDR3 contains 12 residues. From germline, CDR1 is MGHDK and CDR2 SYGVNS. This record belongs to a study of beta chain features in type 1 diabetes. At the level of the study: Age and gender were similar between patients and healthy donors, as were cell yields. Study observations and caveats: At VDJ recombination sites, type 1 diabetes patients had fewer insertions and more deleted nucleotides. Any HLA effect on TCRB rearrangement was left unresolved by small sub-analyses.

Sorting of CD4+ naive, central memory, regulatory and stem cell-like memory cells was performed via CD45RO/CCR7/CD25/CD127/CD95/CD27. This chain links TRBV25-1 with TRBJ1-5, with D maybe TRBD1 (6 bases). The source is a man aged 25-45 years in good health. Sequenced sample: naive CD4+ T cells from blood. CDR3 region: CASSLRGQPQHF. In DNA, the CDR3 is TGTGCCAGCAGCCTCAGGGGCCAGCCCCAGCATTTT.